Reported below is one T cell receptor (beta chain). TCRdb reprocessed the RT-PCR reads with MiXCR, giving one entry per CDR3 protein. Of about 680,000 distinct CDR3 sequences listed, approximately 15% are singletons. With V trimmed by 5 bases and J by 2 bases, 5 bases remained unmatched. The CDR3 has 14 amino acids. Germline lookup yields CDR1 SGHTA and CDR2 FQGNSA. The chain joins TRBV7-2 to TRBJ2-5, with 7 bases aligning to TRBD1. This clonotype was obtained from a female donor in good health, serving as a healthy control. The sample comprised memory CD4+ T cells from blood. The CDR3 DNA follows: TGTGCCAGCAGCACTTGGGGACAGCAAGAGACCCAGTACTTC. Its translation: CASSTWGQQETQYF.